Listed below are T cell receptor beta chains from one sample, sequenced in a study of cytomegalovirus exposure and HLA in healthy donors. The method was immunoSEQ multiplex PCR; TCRdb's version includes in-frame clones alone and lacks a portion of them. The data show approximately 160,000 clones, more than 65% seen once. The specimen was PBMCs. The receptors originated from a woman in her thirties or forties in good health and CMV-seropositive. Each CDR3 is given with its conserved first and last residue. D genes are given only for firm matches. Clone size is stated in some rows and not others, as once, few, many or a class when expanded.

CDR3 protein: CASSVVFGEETQYF
J gene: TRBJ2-5
clone size: few
D gene: .
V gene: TRBV9

CDR3 protein: CASSLVQGASDTQYF
J gene: TRBJ2-3
clone size: few
D gene: TRBD1
V gene: TRBV5-8

CDR3 protein: CASSWSVRREGYEQYF
J gene: TRBJ2-7
clone size: .
D gene: TRBD2
V gene: TRBV28

CDR3 protein: CASSQVGTGGQAFF
J gene: TRBJ1-1
clone size: .
D gene: TRBD1
V gene: TRBV4-1

CDR3 protein: CASSLARLGGRYYEQYF
J gene: TRBJ2-7
clone size: .
D gene: .
V gene: TRBV7-9

CDR3 protein: CASTKRGGPDNEQFF
J gene: TRBJ2-1
clone size: .
D gene: TRBD2
V gene: TRBV7-9

CDR3 protein: CASSDSSVVRDEQYF
J gene: TRBJ2-7
clone size: .
D gene: .
V gene: TRBV6-1

CDR3 protein: CASSLLSWRGFTEAFF
J gene: TRBJ1-1
clone size: .
D gene: .
V gene: TRBV4-1

CDR3 protein: CASSAGLAGDTQYF
J gene: TRBJ2-3
clone size: .
D gene: TRBD2
V gene: TRBV5-1

CDR3 protein: CASSTQETQYF
J gene: TRBJ2-5
clone size: few
D gene: .
V gene: TRBV19

CDR3 protein: CASRGTAQETQYF
J gene: TRBJ2-5
clone size: .
D gene: TRBD1
V gene: TRBV28

CDR3 protein: CAISELRDSYEQYF
J gene: TRBJ2-7
clone size: .
D gene: .
V gene: TRBV10-3

CDR3 protein: CASSPRRGGETQYF
J gene: TRBJ2-5
clone size: few
D gene: .
V gene: TRBV5-8

CDR3 protein: CASSQMGTRLIGYF
J gene: TRBJ2-5
clone size: .
D gene: TRBD2
V gene: TRBV5-6

CDR3 protein: CSVPGQGAYEQYF
J gene: .
clone size: .
D gene: TRBD1
V gene: TRBV29-1

CDR3 protein: CASSYPKDRGLRSNQPQHF
J gene: TRBJ1-5
clone size: once
D gene: TRBD1
V gene: TRBV28